This T cell receptor beta chain derives from a study of T cells after yellow fever vaccination. At the level of the study: Low-cell-number fractions were prepared with SMART-Seq v4 Ultra Low Input. Study-level points and caveats: Contaminating bulk clonotypes could be abundant in FACS-sorted repertoires. The study re-detected most primary-vaccination clones after the booster (nearly 97% CD4, almost 90% CD8).

TCRdb processed the 5' RACE reads anew with MiXCR; each CDR3 protein has one entry. The repertoire holds about 340,000 distinct CDR3 sequences, with around 12% as singletons. The length of the CDR3 is 15 residues. Trimming removed 0 bases at V and 2 bases at J, with 10 bases between. Per germline, CDR1 SGHRS and CDR2 YFSETQ. This clonotype was observed many times. Its specificity is not known. The specimen comprised CD4+ T cells sorted from PBMCs, sampled 15 days after the yellow fever booster vaccination. This TCR came from a man younger than 35 who received the YFV17D yellow fever vaccine. The J gene is TRBJ2-3, the V gene TRBV5-1, with D perhaps matching TRBD1 (6 bases). CDR3 DNA: TGCGCCAGCAGCTTGGCAGGGGAATACACAGATACGCAGTATTTT. This sequence encodes CASSLAGEYTDTQYF.